Listed below are T cell receptor beta chains from one sample, sequenced in a study of identifying expanded T cells in peripheral blood. The assay was immunoSEQ multiplex PCR, and TCRdb's table has in-frame clones only and misses some. The data contain 120,000 or so clones, approximately 88% of them seen just once; the ten biggest clones take up 2.5% to 3.5%. The sequencing input was blood. The receptors come from a person between 18 and 75 years old in good health. Both conserved end residues are part of each CDR3. Each record gives: D gene, clone size, V gene, J gene, CDR3 DNA, CDR3 protein. A D gene is named only where the DNA matches it firmly. Not every row has a clone size; where given, it reads once, few, many or a size class.

D: .; size: once; V: TRBV27; J: TRBJ2-1; DNA: TGTGCCAGCAGTTTAATTCCCAATAATGAGCAGTTCTTC; CDR3: CASSLIPNNEQFF
D: TRBD2; size: .; V: TRBV7-2; J: TRBJ2-7; DNA: TGTGCCAGCAGCTTGGCGTTGGGCGGGGGGGCCATCGAGCAGTACTTC; CDR3: CASSLALGGGAIEQYF
D: .; size: .; V: TRBV6-1; J: TRBJ1-1; DNA: TGTGCCAGCAGTGAATCCACCTGGGAAGGGTTGAACACTGAAGCTTTCTTT; CDR3: CASSESTWEGLNTEAFF
D: .; size: .; V: TRBV2; J: TRBJ2-2; DNA: TGTGCCAGCAGTGCAACTGCTACCGGGGAGCTGTTTTTT; CDR3: CASSATATGELFF
D: TRBD2; size: .; V: TRBV13; J: TRBJ2-3; DNA: TGTGCCAGCAGCTTAGTGGGGGGGGGCACAGATACGCAGTATTTT; CDR3: CASSLVGGGTDTQYF
D: .; size: .; V: TRBV7-2; J: TRBJ1-4; DNA: TGTGCCAGCAGCCGACATGCAGGAACTAATGAAAAACTGTTTTTT; CDR3: CASSRHAGTNEKLFF
D: .; size: .; V: TRBV11-3; J: TRBJ1-1; DNA: TGTGCCACACGCCAAACAGGGACGAACACTGAAGCTTTCTTT; CDR3: CATRQTGTNTEAFF
D: .; size: .; V: TRBV7-2; J: TRBJ1-5; DNA: TGTGCCAGCAGCTTTTCCGGGGATAGCAATCAGCCCCAGCATTTT; CDR3: CASSFSGDSNQPQHF
D: .; size: few; V: TRBV6-1; J: TRBJ1-2; DNA: TGTGCCAGCAGTGAAGGGACAGACCCTAACTATGGCTACACCTTC; CDR3: CASSEGTDPNYGYTF
D: .; size: .; V: TRBV30; J: TRBJ1-1; DNA: TGTGCCTGGATTGGGCTGGGCAGAACCCTGAACACTGAAGCTTTCTTT; CDR3: CAWIGLGRTLNTEAFF
D: .; size: .; V: TRBV5-3; J: TRBJ2-7; DNA: TGTGCCAGCACCAACAGGCAGAACTCCTACGAGCAGTACTTC; CDR3: CASTNRQNSYEQYF
D: .; size: .; V: TRBV7-2; J: TRBJ1-3; DNA: TGTGCCAGCAGCCCCGGGACTGTTGGAAACACCATATATTTT; CDR3: CASSPGTVGNTIYF
D: .; size: .; V: TRBV28; J: TRBJ1-1; DNA: TGTGCCAGCAGTTTGGCAGTTCACACTGAAGCTTTCTTT; CDR3: CASSLAVHTEAFF
D: .; size: once; V: TRBV7-9; J: TRBJ2-2; DNA: TGTGCCAGCAGCCCCCCCGGGGAGCTGTTTTTT; CDR3: CASSPPGELFF